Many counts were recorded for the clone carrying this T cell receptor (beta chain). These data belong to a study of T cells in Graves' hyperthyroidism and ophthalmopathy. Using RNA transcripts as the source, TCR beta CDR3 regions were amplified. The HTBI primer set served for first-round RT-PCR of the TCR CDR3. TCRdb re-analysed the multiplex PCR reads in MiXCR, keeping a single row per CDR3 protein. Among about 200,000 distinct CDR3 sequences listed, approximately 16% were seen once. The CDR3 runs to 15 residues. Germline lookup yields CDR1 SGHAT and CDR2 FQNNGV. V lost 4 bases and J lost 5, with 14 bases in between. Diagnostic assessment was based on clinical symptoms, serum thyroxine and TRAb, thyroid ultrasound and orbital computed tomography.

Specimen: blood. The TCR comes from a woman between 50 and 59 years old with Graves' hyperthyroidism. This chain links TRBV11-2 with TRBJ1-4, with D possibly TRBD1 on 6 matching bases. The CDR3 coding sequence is TGTGCCAGCAGCTACAAACAGGGACTCAATGAAAAACTGTTTTTT. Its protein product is CASSYKQGLNEKLFF.